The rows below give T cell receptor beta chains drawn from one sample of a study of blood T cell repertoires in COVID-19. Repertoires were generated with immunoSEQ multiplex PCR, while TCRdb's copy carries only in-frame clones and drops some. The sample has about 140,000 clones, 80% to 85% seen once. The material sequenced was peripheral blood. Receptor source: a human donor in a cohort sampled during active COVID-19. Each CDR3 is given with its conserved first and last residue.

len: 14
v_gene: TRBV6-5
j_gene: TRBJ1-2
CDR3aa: CASRETGSGYGYTF

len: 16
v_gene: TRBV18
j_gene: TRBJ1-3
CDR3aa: CASSPPRQGSGNTIYF

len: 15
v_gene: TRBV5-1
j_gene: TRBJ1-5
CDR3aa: CASSLEGYGNQPQHF

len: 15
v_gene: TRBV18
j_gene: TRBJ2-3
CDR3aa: CASSRSTGELDTQYF

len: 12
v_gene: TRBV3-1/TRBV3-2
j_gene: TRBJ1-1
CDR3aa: CASSQDLTEAFF

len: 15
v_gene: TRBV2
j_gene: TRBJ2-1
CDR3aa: CASSQLRTGPNEQFF

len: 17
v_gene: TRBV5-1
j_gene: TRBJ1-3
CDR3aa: CASSSGQGAPSGNTIYF

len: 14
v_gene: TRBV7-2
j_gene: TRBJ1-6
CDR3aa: CASSPRDANSPLHF

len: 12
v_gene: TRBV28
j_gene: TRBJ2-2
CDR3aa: CASGEWTGELFF

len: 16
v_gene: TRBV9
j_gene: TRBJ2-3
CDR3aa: CASSVRSGGGSDTQYF

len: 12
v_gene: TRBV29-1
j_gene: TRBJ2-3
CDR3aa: CSVWTHTDTQYF

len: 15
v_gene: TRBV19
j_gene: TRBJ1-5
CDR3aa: CASSIDPHNDQPQHF

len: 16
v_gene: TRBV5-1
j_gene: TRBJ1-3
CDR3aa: CASSTQGGANGNTIYF

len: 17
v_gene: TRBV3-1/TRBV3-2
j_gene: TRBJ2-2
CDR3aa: CASSHRSRTGGTGELFF

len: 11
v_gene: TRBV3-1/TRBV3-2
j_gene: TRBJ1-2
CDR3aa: CASSKGPGYTF

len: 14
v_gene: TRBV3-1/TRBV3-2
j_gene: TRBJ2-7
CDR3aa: CASSQQGIGVEQYF

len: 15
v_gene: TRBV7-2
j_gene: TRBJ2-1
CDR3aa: CASSLEVGVDGEQFF

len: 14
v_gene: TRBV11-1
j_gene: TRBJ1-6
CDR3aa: CASSLTLLDSPLHF

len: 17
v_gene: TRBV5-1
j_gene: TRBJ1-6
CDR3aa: CASSPAGQSSYNSPLHF

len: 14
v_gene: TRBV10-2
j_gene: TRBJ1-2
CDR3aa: CASAQRTGSGGYTF

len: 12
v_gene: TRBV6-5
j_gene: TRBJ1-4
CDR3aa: CATSTGSGKLFF

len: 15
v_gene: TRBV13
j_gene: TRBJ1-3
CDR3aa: CASSPGRLAGNTIYF

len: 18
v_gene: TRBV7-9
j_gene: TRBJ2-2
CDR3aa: CASSLDRSRQKYTGELFF

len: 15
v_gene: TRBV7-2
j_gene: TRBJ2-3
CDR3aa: CASSSFRRSTDTQYF

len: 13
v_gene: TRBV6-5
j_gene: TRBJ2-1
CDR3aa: CASRGSANNEQFF

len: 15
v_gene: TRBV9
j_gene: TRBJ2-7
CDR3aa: CASSVGVSSAYEQYF

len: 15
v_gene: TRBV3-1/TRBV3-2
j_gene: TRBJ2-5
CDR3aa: CASRLAGASQETQYF

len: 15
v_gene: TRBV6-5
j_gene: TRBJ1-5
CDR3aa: CASTRTTGVGQPQHF

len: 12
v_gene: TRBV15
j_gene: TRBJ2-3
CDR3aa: CATSLPWDTQYF

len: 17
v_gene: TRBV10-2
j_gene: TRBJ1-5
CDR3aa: CASSEVDRGYSNQPQHF

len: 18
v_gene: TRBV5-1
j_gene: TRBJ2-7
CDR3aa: CASSSEYGTGVHSYEQYF

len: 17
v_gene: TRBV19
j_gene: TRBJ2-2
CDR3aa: CASSPGTGTGLTGELFF

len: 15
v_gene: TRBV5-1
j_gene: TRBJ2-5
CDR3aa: CASSTEGRGWETQYF

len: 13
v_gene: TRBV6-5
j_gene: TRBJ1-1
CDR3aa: CASTLSRGTEAFF

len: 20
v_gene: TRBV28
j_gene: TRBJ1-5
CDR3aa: CASSGLTGGEFTVSNQPQHF

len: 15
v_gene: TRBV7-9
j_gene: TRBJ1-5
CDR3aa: CASSPGQGAIQPQHF

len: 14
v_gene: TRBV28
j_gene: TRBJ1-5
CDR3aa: CASRLGQGRQPQHF

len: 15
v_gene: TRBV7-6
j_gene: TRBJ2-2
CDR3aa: CASTDRDRSTGELFF

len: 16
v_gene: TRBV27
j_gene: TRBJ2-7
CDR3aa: CASSLSLAGGPGEQYF

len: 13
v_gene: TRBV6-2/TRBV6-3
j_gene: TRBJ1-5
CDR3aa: CASSYYGDQPQHF

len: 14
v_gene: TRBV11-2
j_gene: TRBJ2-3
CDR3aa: CASSFGGSTDTQYF

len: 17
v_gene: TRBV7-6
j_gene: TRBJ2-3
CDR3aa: CASSRGLAGSSTDTQYF

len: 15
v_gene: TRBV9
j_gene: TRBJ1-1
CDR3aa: CASSVSSHGNTEAFF